This T cell receptor (beta chain) was captured by sequencing in a study of blood T cell repertoires in COVID-19. Study information: Specimens from acute and convalescent COVID-19 originated in the United States, Italy and Spain. T cells, B-cell-depleted T cells, or PBMCs supplied cDNA or gDNA.

Authors' processing steps: Estimation of nucleated cell counts relied on the amplification of reference gene primers. The protocol was immunoSEQ multiplex PCR, while the TCRdb copy is restricted to in-frame clones and leaves out a portion. V, J and clone size are taken as reported in that table, and D and trimming were inferred from the DNA itself. The repertoire has 100,000 to 150,000 clones, roughly 84% of them found once; the top ten carry more than 1.2%. This clone was picked up one time. Germline CDR1 reads SGHTA; CDR2 reads FQGTGA. CDR3 length: 14 residues. With 8 bases removed from V and 5 bases from J, the gap between germline ends came to 13 bases.

This clonotype originated in a man aged 55-75 years with acute or convalescent COVID-19. The specimen sequenced was peripheral blood. This chain uses TRBV7-3 with TRBJ1-6; a possible D gene is TRBD1 (5 bases). The CDR3 loop reads CASGRGTDNSPLHF. In nucleotides, the CDR3 is TGTGCCAGCGGGAGAGGGACTGATAATTCACCCCTCCACTTT.